This T cell receptor beta chain was found in a study of identical twins. Findings and limits, study-wide: A partial confounding effect on zero-insertion analyses could come from invariant MAIT and iNKT cells. Conclusions were based on cross-sectional statistical analysis, without following the same donors.

This clonotype was counted only a few times. As yet, its antigen is unknown. Unique molecular identifiers were in the cDNA, with template-switch universal primer binding. TCRdb re-called the 5' RACE reads with MiXCR, one entry per CDR3 protein. The data contain about 690,000 distinct CDR3 sequences, 5.5% to 6.5% of them singletons. The donors were all healthy and Caucasian. There are 12 residues in the CDR3. Between the trimmed V and J ends, which lost 3 bases and 6 bases, there was a span of 7 bases. Germline CDR1 and CDR2: MNHNY and SVGAGI (reference sequence). The chain has TRBV6-6 and TRBJ2-3; no firm D call. This clonotype originated in a man between 18 and 29 years old in good health. Sequencing input: naive T cells sorted from blood. The CDR3 region is CASSYAPDTQYF. The CDR3 DNA sequence: TGTGCCAGCAGTTATGCCCCCGATACGCAGTATTTT.